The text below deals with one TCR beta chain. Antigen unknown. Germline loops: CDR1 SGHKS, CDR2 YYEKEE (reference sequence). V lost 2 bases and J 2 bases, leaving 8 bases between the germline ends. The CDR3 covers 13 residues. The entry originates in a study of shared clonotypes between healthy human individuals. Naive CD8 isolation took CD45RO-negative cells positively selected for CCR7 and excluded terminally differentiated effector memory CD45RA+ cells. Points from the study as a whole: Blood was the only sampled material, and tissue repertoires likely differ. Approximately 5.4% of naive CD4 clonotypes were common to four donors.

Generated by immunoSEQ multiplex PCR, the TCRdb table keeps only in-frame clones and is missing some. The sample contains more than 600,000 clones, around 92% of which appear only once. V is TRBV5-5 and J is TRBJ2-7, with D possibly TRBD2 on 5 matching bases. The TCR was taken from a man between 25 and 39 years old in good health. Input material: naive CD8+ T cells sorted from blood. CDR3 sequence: CASSFGGAYEQYF. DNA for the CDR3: TGTGCCAGCAGCTTCGGAGGAGCCTACGAGCAGTACTTC.